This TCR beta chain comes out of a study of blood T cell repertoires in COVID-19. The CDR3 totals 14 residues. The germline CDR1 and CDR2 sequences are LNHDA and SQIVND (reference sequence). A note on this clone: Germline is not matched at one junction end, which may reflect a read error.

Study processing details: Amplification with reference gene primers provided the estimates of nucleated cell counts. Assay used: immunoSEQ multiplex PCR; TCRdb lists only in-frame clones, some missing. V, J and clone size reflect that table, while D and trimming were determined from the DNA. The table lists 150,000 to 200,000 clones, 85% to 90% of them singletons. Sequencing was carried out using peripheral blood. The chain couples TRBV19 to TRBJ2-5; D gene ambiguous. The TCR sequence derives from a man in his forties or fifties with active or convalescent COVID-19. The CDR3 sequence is CASSTPGLVETQYF. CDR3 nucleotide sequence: TGTGCCAGCAGTACCCCCGGTCTAGTCGAGACCCAGTACTTC.